This entry concerns a single TCR beta chain. No antigen is known for it. These data belong to a study of shared clonotypes between healthy human individuals. General study findings and limits: It was observed that 5% to 6.5% of naive CD4 clonotypes were shared across a few donors. Naive subsets, compared against memory subsets, generally had larger estimated richness values.

Donors comprised only Caucasian adults living in Nashville, Tennessee. Memory CD4+ cells were the fraction left after CD45RA+ naive selection. The CDR3 is 11 amino acids. Germline V lookup: CDR1 ENHRY, CDR2 SYGVKD. V shed 4 bases and J shed 8 bases, with 8 bases lying between them. The table came from immunoSEQ multiplex PCR; TCRdb's copy has only in-frame clones and leaves some out. The repertoire has 2 million to 2.5 million clones, about 94% of them found once; the top ten carry around 0.13%. J is TRBJ1-2 and V is TRBV10-3, with D possibly matching TRBD1 (5 bases). The clonotype originates from a man aged 18 to 29 in good health. Sequencing was performed on naive CD4+ T cells sorted from blood. Subset given: CD45RA+ positively selected. The CDR3 DNA reads TGTGCCATCAGTGCGGGGGTCGGCTACACCTTC. Encoded protein: CAISAGVGYTF.